The present T cell receptor (beta chain) was sequenced within a study of identical twins. Trimming left V 2 bases short and J 0 bases short, with 9 bases between. Looked up from germline, CDR1 is MGHRA and CDR2 is YSYEKL. CDR3 length: 15 amino acids. TCRdb used MiXCR to reprocess the 5' RACE reads, holding one entry per CDR3 protein. This sample has 700,000 to 950,000 distinct CDR3 sequences, with around 12% found just once. Healthy Caucasian donors formed the entire cohort. Another study also made use of these data, one on yellow fever vaccine responses in identical twins.

The receptor was derived from a young woman in good health. Sequenced: PBMCs. The V and J genes are TRBV4-1 and TRBJ2-3; tentatively, D is TRBD2 (6 bases). The CDR3, as DNA: TGCGCCAGCAGCCAAACTCGGGAGAGCACAGATACGCAGTATTTT. Protein product: CASSQTRESTDTQYF.